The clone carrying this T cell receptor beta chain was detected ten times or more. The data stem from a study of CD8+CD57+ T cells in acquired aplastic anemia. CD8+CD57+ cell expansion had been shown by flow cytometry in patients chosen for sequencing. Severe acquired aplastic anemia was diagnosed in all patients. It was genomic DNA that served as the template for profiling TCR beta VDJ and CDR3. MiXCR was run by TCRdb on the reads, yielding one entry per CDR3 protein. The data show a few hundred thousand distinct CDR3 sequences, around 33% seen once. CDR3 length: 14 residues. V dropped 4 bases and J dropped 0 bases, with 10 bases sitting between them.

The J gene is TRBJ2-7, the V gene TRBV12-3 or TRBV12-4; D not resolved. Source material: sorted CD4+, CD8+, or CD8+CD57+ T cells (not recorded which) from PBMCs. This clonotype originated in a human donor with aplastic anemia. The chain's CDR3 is CASSYRDTSYEQYF. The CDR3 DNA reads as TGTGCCAGCAGTTACAGAGACACCTCCTACGAGCAGTACTTC.